This T cell receptor beta chain derives from a study of T cell responses to AZD1222 COVID-19 vaccine. Study-wide results and caveats: Vaccination with two AZD1222 doses was followed by a rise in Spike-specific TCR breadth and depth. Donors skewed white British and female; clonal diversity was possibly underestimated. Spike was spanned by vaccine-associated CD4 TCRs, which were dominant at 160-218 and 743-854.

Clones were read by immunoSEQ multiplex PCR, and TCRdb kept only the in-frame ones, dropping some. This table has fewer than 150,000 clones, approximately 94% appearing once. As to this clone: The antigen remains undetermined.

Germline V gene lookup returns CDR1 SGHNT and CDR2 YENEEA. CDR3 length equals 17 residues. The J segment lost 5 bases and the V segment lost 4 bases, leaving 7 bases of the junction unmatched. Pooled together were second doses at about 4 or about 12 weeks. The chain combines TRBV11-3 with TRBJ2-1; 14 positions agree with TRBD2. This receptor was obtained from an adult who received the AZD1222 COVID-19 vaccine. Sequencing used peripheral blood, obtained 28 days after the second AZD1222 dose. The CDR3 DNA reads TGTGCCAGCAGCTCCAGGACTAGCGGGAGGAGGGACAATGAGCAGTTCTTC. Translated: CASSSRTSGRRDNEQFF.